This T cell receptor beta chain derives from a study of cytomegalovirus exposure and HLA in healthy donors. Study-level findings and limits: Sequencing probably produced one cluster of sequence variants that were highly shared. An analysis that came later showed most CMV-associated TCR beta chains appearing HLA-restricted. Researchers reported in a later analysis that a missense DCLRE1C variant was tied to TCR beta V- and J-gene trimming.

CDR1 is LNHNV and CDR2 is YYDKDF in the germline V gene (reference sequence). The ends were cut back, 0 bases at V and 1 base at J, with 12 bases in the middle. The CDR3 sequence is 16 residues long. 60 Vbeta and 13 Jbeta primers were used in PCR. Original methodology: About 88 million unique TCR beta chains, about 11 million of them shared, were counted by a later analysis. This table comes from immunoSEQ multiplex PCR, and its TCRdb copy is limited to in-frame clones, with some not included. V and J calls and clone size follow that table, whereas D and trimming were derived from the DNA. The sample contains around 60,000 clones, 70% to 90% of which appear only once. To note about this clone: What it recognizes is unknown.

The chain carries TRBV15 and TRBJ1-1, with D possibly matching TRBD1 (6 bases). What was sequenced was PBMCs. The sequence was collected from a male donor in good health and CMV-seronegative. The CDR3 is CATSRDVRGANTEAFF. CDR3 bases: TGTGCCACCAGCAGAGATGTCCGGGGGGCGAACACTGAAGCTTTCTTT.